This passage covers 12 T cell receptor beta chains from one sample sequenced in a study of cytomegalovirus exposure and HLA in healthy donors. Primers: 60 Vbeta forward and 13 Jbeta reverse. Profiled with immunoSEQ multiplex PCR; TCRdb holds only in-frame clones, not every one. The sample lists 150,000 to 180,000 clones, approximately 80% occurring once. Material for sequencing was PBMCs. These receptor sequences come from a woman aged 40 to 49 in good health and CMV-seronegative.

This clone was recorded once. This rearrangement joins TRBV7-9 to TRBJ2-7; D is possibly TRBD2 (5 bases). The CDR3 extends over 14 amino acids. The V end was cut by 2 bases, the J end by 2 bases, with 10 bases between. The germline V gene has CDR1 SEHNR and CDR2 FQNEAQ (reference sequence). The CDR3, as DNA: TGTGCCAGCAGCTTAACAGCGGCTACCTACGAGCAGTACTTC. Its translation is CASSLTAATYEQYF.

This chain connects TRBV5-1 to TRBJ1-3; tentative D call: TRBD1 (5 bases). The CDR3 extends over 15 amino acids. CDR1 SGHRS and CDR2 YFSETQ come from the germline V gene. Trimming removed 0 bases at V and 1 base at J, with 8 bases between. The CDR3 region is CASSLDQGSGNTIYF. The CDR3 region has the DNA TGCGCCAGCAGCTTGGATCAGGGATCTGGAAACACCATATATTTT.

The CDR3 sequence is CASSQGQIEAFF. In DNA form, the CDR3 reads TGTGCCAGCAGCCAGGGACAGATTGAAGCTTTCTTT. The chain joins TRBV6-6 to TRBJ1-1; 7 nucleotides match TRBD1. The junction had 5 bases not matched to a gene; V was cut back by 6 bases and J by 7 bases. This CDR3 is built from 12 residues. CDR1 MNHNY and CDR2 SVGAGI come from the germline V gene (reference sequence).

This chain connects TRBV27 to TRBJ2-7, with D possibly being TRBD2 (6 bases). The CDR3 loop spans 14 amino acids. Per the germline V gene, CDR1 is MNHEY and CDR2 is SMNVEV (reference sequence). Trimming took 5 bases from V and 2 from J, leaving 13 bases between them. CDR3 sequence: CASSGRRRAYEQYF. For the CDR3, the DNA is TGTGCCAGCAGTGGGAGACGGAGGGCCTACGAGCAGTACTTC.

This clone was picked up a small number of times. V gene TRBV13 combines with J gene TRBJ2-7; 9 positions agree with TRBD2. V was clipped by 1 base and J by 8 bases; unmatched bases: 12. Germline assignment: CDR1 PRHDT and CDR2 FYEKMQ (reference sequence). CDR3 length: 16 residues. The CDR3 region has the DNA TGTGCCAGCAGCTTAGAGGGGCATAGGACTAGCGAGAAGCAGTACTTC. This codes for CASSLEGHRTSEKQYF.

This chain connects TRBV12-5 to TRBJ2-7; tentative D call: TRBD1 (5 bases). This CDR3 has 14 amino acids. Germline V gene data show CDR1 as LGHNT and CDR2 as FRNRAP. Trimming cost V 6 bases and J 0 bases, with 12 bases left between them. CDR3 bases: TGTGCTAGTGGCACTGGGGCTGACTCCTACGAGCAGTACTTC. Amino acid sequence: CASGTGADSYEQYF.

V gene TRBV7-9 combines with J gene TRBJ2-7; D gene ambiguous. This CDR3 is built from 11 residues. Trimming pared 5 bases from V and 4 bases from J, leaving 6 bases between. Germline values: CDR1 SEHNR, CDR2 FQNEAQ (reference sequence). In nucleotides, the CDR3 is TGTGCCAGCAGCACACAATACGAGCAGTACTTC. As protein: CASSTQYEQYF. The full variable domain, rest sourced from reference TRBV7-9 and TRBJ2-7, is DTGVSQNPRHKITKRGQNVTFRCDPISEHNRLYWYRQTLGQGPEFLTYFQNEAQLEKSRLLSDRFSAERPKGSFSTLEIQRTEQGDSAMYLCASSTQYEQYFGPGTRLTVT.

CDR3 in amino acids: CASSANRGEQFF. The CDR3, as DNA: TGTGCCAGCAGCGCAAACAGGGGTGAGCAGTTCTTC. The chain joins TRBV7-8 to TRBJ2-1, with TRBD1 matching over 7 bases. V was clipped by 5 bases and J by 9 bases; unmatched bases: 4. Germline assignment: CDR1 SGHVS and CDR2 FQNEAQ. There are 12 residues in the CDR3.

The chain couples TRBV27 to TRBJ2-7, with no clear D. Between the trimmed V and J ends, which lost 3 bases and 2 bases, there was a span of 14 bases. CDR3 length equals 15 residues. CDR1 and CDR2 from the germline V gene are MNHEY and SMNVEV (reference sequence). CDR3 sequence reads: CASSLEGVGPYEQYF. CDR3 nucleotides: TGTGCCAGCAGTTTGGAAGGAGTCGGCCCCTACGAGCAGTACTTC.

This chain uses TRBV5-1 with TRBJ1-1, with 12 bases fitting TRBD1. CDR3 length: 16 amino acids. With V trimmed by 0 bases and J by 2 bases, 2 bases remained unmatched. Per germline, CDR1 SGHRS and CDR2 YFSETQ. CDR3 nucleotides: TGCGCCAGCAGCTTGGAGGGACAGGGGGCAAACACTGAAGCTTTCTTT. Amino acid sequence: CASSLEGQGANTEAFF.

This rearrangement joins TRBV5-4 to TRBJ2-5; D perhaps matches TRBD1 (5 bases). The CDR3 is made up of 16 amino acids. Germline assignment: CDR1 SGHNT and CDR2 YYREEE (reference sequence). V lost 4 bases and J lost 2, with 18 bases in between. As DNA, the CDR3 is TGTGCCAGCAGCCCGACGAGCAGACAGAATCAAGAGACCCAGTACTTC. Amino acid sequence: CASSPTSRQNQETQYF.

The genes are TRBV28 and TRBJ2-3, with TRBD1 matching over 7 bases. The CDR3 extends over 14 amino acids. The ends lost 6 bases at V and 6 bases at J; junction bases unmatched: 9. CDR1 is MDHEN, CDR2 SYDVKM, per germline. The CDR3 protein is CASSKTGAADTQYF. The CDR3 nucleotides are TGTGCCAGCAGCAAAACAGGGGCGGCGGATACGCAGTATTTT.